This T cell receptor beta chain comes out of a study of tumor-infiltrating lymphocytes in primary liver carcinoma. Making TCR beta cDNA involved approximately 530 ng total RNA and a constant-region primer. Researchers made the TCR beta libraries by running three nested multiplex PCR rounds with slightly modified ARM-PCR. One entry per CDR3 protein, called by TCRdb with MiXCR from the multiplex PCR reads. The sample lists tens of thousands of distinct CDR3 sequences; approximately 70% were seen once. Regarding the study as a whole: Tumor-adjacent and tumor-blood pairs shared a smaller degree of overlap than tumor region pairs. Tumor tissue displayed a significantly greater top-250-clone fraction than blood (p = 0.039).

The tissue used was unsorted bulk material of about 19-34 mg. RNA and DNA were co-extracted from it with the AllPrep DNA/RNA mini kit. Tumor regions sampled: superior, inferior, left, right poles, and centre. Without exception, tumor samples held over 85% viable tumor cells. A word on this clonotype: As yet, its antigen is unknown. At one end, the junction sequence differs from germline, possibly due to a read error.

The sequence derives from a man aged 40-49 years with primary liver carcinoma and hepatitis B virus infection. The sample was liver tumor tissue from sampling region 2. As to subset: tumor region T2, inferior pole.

The CDR3 loop is CVSTHTSGRKTDTQYF. CDR3 sequence (DNA): TGTGTCAGCACCCACACTAGCGGGAGGAAAACAGATACGCAGTATTTC. This sequence joins TRBV28 and TRBJ2-3; TRBD2 matches at 12 bases. Germline V CDR1 and CDR2: MDHEN, SYDVKM. This CDR3 contains 16 residues.